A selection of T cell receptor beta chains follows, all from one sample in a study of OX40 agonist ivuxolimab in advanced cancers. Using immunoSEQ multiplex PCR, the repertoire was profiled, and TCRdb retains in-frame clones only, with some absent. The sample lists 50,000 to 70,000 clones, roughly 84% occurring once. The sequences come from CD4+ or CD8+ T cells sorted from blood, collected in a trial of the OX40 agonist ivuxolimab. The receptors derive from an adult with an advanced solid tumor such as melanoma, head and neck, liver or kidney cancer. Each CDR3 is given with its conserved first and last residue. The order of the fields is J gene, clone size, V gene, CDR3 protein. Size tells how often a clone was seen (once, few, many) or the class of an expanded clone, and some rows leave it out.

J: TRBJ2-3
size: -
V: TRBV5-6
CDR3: CASSLANIGGTGTDTQYF

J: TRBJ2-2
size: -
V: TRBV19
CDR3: CASSMTSGGLGNTGELFF

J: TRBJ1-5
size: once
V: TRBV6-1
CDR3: CASKKIGQGSQPQHF

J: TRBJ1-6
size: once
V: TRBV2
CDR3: CASSEAGGRGSPLHF

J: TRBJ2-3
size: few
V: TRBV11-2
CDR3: CASSLDRADTQYF

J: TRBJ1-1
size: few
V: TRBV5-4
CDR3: CASSTPRQQETEAFF

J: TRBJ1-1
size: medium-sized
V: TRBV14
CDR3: CASSQGSFPGGEAFF

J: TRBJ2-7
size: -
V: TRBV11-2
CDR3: CASSRDSGTGGAMQYF

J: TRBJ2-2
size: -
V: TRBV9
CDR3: CASSVEQGANTGELFF

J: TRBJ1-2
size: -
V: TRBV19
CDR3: CASRLGSARAEGYTF

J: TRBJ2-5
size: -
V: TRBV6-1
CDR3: CASSEVLRLGETQYF

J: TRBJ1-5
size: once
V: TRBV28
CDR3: CASTGTGEDRGNQPQHF

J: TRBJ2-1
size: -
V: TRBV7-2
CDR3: CASSLAGLPEQFF

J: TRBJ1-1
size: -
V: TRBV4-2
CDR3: CASSDRGRGTEAFF

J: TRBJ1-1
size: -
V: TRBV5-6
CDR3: CASSGDRGLNTEAFF

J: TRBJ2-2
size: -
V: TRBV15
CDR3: CATSGTGSGAGTGELFF

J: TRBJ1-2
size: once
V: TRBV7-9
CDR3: CASRGPNRGEYGYTF

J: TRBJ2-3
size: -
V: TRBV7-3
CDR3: CASSLTGSRTDTQYF

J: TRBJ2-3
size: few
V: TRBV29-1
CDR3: CSVGGSSGRGSDTQYF

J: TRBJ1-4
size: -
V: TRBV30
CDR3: CAWRQAANEKLFF

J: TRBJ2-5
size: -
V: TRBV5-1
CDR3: CASSATTGEETQYF

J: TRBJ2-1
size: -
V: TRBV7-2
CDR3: CASSQPPTPTKQFF

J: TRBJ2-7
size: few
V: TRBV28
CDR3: CASYPGTSGHEQYF

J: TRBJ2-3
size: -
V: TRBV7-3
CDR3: CASSFGSTDTQYF

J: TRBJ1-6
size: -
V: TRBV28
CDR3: CASISGGRDSPLHF

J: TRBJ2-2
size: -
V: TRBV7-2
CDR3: CASSPPDGRNTGELFF

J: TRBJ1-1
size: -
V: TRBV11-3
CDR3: CASSFPRVGAFF

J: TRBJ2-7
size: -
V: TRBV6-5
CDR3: CASRTGTGSYEQYF

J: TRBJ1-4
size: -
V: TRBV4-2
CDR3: CASSQSLAGQGDEKLFF

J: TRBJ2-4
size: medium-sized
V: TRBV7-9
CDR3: CASASGTGGNIQYF

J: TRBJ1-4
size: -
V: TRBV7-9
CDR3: CASSLGGSAGPNEKLFF

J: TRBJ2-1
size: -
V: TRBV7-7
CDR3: CASSLALAASYNEQFF

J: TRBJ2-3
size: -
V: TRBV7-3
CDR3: CASSLGQQGTQYF

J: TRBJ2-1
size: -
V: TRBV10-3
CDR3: CAIFDGTSGSGSSYNEQFF

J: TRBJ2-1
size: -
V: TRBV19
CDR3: CASSTSGTSINEQFF

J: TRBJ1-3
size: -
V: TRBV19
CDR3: CASSIITGSSGNTIYF

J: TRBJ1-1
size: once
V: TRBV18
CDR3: CASSQTGMNTEAFF

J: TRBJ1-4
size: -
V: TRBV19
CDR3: CASFSRSEKLFF

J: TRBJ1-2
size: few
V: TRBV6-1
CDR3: CASSLGGRYGYTF

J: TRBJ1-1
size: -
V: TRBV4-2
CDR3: CASSQEPRGGPNTEAFF

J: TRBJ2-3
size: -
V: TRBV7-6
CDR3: CASSDMAAATSTDTQYF

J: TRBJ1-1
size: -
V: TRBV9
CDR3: CASSETGVTEAFF

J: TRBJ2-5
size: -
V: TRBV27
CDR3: CASSFKVAGGPRETQYF

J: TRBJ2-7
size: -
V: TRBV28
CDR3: CASSTLGRRGDPYEQYF

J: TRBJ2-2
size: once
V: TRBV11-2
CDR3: CASSLVGGRGELFF

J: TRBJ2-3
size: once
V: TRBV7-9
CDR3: CASSSMGRDTQYF

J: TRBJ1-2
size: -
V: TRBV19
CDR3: CASRTGATNYGYTF

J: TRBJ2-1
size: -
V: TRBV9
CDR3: CASSTASVGAYNEQFF

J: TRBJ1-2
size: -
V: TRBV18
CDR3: CASSTWDSQDPYGYTF

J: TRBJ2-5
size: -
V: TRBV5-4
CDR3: CASRTGGLVGETQYF

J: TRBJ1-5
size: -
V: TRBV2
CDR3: CASSGQVGDQPQHF

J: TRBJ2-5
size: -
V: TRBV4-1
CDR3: CASSHHSRPETQYF

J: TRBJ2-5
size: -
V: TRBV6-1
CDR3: CASIGLAGGETQYF

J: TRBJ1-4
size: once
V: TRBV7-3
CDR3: CASSQQGGDSRKLFF

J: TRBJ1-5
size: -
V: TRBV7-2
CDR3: CASSREGNQPQHF